This is a list of T cell receptor beta chains from one sample in a study of blood T cell repertoires in COVID-19. Here immunoSEQ multiplex PCR was the method, and the copy in TCRdb shows in-frame clones only, minus some. The sample shows about 70,000 clones, about 88% of them seen only once. Sequencing was carried out using peripheral blood. These receptors originate from a man between 65 and 85 years old with active COVID-19. CDR3s include the opening cysteine and the closing phenylalanine or tryptophan. A D gene is named only where the DNA matches it firmly. Rows may omit the clone size; those that give it use once, few, many or a size class.

cdr3_length	clone_size	v_call	j_call	d_call	cdr3_aa	cdr3_nt
14	-	TRBV27	TRBJ2-3	-	CASTDPGLTDTQYF	TGTGCCAGCACCGACCCGGGACTCACAGATACGCAGTATTTT
17	-	TRBV11-3	TRBJ1-6	-	CASSLGRRRWEDAPLHF	TGTGCCAGCAGCTTAGGTCGCCGGCGCTGGGAGGATGCGCCCCTCCACTTT
16	-	TRBV5-6	TRBJ1-1	-	CASSLWASPIAHEAFF	TGTGCCAGCAGCTTGTGGGCTTCCCCCATTGCTCATGAAGCTTTCTTT
13	-	TRBV5-6	TRBJ2-5	-	CASSLLSGETQYF	TGTGCCAGCAGCTTGTTGTCCGGAGAGACCCAGTACTTC
14	-	TRBV11-2	TRBJ2-7	TRBD2	CASRPMGGAYEQYF	TGTGCCAGCAGGCCAATGGGGGGGGCCTACGAGCAGTACTTC
15	-	TRBV28	TRBJ1-1	TRBD1	CASSSPTGVRTEAFF	TGTGCCAGCAGTTCTCCAACAGGGGTACGGACTGAAGCTTTCTTT
13	-	TRBV7-7	TRBJ1-1	-	CASSLSQNTEAFF	TGTGCTAGCAGCTTGAGTCAGAACACTGAAGCTTTCTTT
14	-	TRBV5-1	TRBJ1-6	-	CASSLEGVGSPLHF	TGCGCCAGCAGCTTGGAGGGGGTGGGTTCACCCCTCCACTTT
14	once	TRBV7-3	TRBJ2-5	-	CASSRVGGLETQYF	TGTGCCAGCAGCCGAGTAGGGGGTTTGGAGACCCAGTACTTC
19	-	TRBV9	TRBJ2-6	TRBD1	CASSPRAGGARVGANVLTF	TGTGCCAGCAGCCCACGGGCAGGGGGCGCTCGGGTCGGGGCCAACGTCCTGACTTTC
12	-	TRBV29-1	TRBJ2-1	TRBD2	CSVVLAANEQFF	TGCAGCGTTGTACTAGCGGCCAATGAGCAGTTCTTC
12	-	TRBV7-9	TRBJ2-2	-	CASSSYTGELFF	TGTGCCAGCAGCTCGTACACCGGGGAGCTGTTTTTT
14	few	TRBV6-5	TRBJ1-5	-	CASSYGQGLEPQHF	TGTGCCAGCAGTTACGGGCAGGGCTTGGAGCCCCAGCATTTT
15	-	TRBV7-6	TRBJ2-1	TRBD2	CASSPVSGRWHEQFF	TGTGCCAGCAGCCCCGTTAGCGGGAGGTGGCATGAGCAGTTCTTC
15	-	TRBV2	TRBJ2-5	TRBD2	CASAGTSGISETQYF	TGTGCCAGCGCCGGGACTAGCGGGATTTCAGAGACCCAGTACTTC
14	-	TRBV27	TRBJ2-5	-	CASSGSKARETQYF	TGTGCCAGCAGTGGGAGCAAAGCTCGGGAGACCCAGTACTTC
14	-	TRBV7-9	TRBJ1-1	-	CASSSRTENTEAFF	TGTGCCAGCAGCTCCCGGACAGAGAACACTGAAGCTTTCTTT
13	-	TRBV12-3/TRBV12-4	TRBJ2-7	-	CASSFSTGREQYF	TGTGCCAGCAGTTTTTCCACGGGAAGGGAGCAGTACTTC
14	-	TRBV4-1	TRBJ2-7	-	CASSQYEGSYEQYF	TGCGCCAGCAGCCAATACGAGGGCTCCTACGAGCAGTACTTC
13	once	TRBV6-5	TRBJ2-1	-	CASSYPGVGEQFF	TGTGCCAGCAGTTACCCGGGGGTGGGTGAGCAGTTCTTC